This TCR beta chain was recovered during a study of vaccination and CD4 T cells after COVID-19. The study's findings and limits: SARS-CoV-2-reactive clonotypes rose nonsignificantly, with the median going from approximately 21 to 40.

Treatment specified: approximately 10-day PBMC culture with coronavirus spike peptide pools or control peptides (ViraFEST assay). Negative selection yielded CD4+ T cells from day-10 cultures. The Oncomine TCR Beta short-read assay sequenced DNA from cultured CD4+ T cells. MiXCR, run by TCRdb on the PCR reads, gives a single entry per CDR3 protein. This repertoire shows around 12,000 distinct CDR3 sequences, approximately 60% found once; its top ten account for roughly 13%. The V gene lost 8 bases and the J gene lost 4 bases, with 14 bases spanning the gap. From germline, CDR1 is MNHNS and CDR2 SASEGT. This CDR3 region has 13 residues. This clonotype was seen a handful of times. Its antigen remains unidentified.

The sequence came from a human donor who had recovered from COVID-19. The specimen was CD4+ T cells from blood, cultured in vitro. The chain is built from TRBV6-1 and TRBJ2-5; D gene unclear. The CDR3 protein is CASLLIASETQYF. CDR3 nucleotide sequence: TGTGCCAGCCTTCTCATAGCTTCAGAGACCCAGTACTTC.